The rows below give T cell receptor beta chains drawn from one sample of a study of blood T cell repertoires in COVID-19. Assay used: immunoSEQ multiplex PCR; TCRdb lists only in-frame clones, some missing. The sample shows over 200,000 clones, about 81% of them seen only once. Sequenced input: PBMCs or T cells enriched from blood (not recorded which). Every receptor here comes from a man aged 40-55 years who had recovered from COVID-19. The CDR3 runs from the conserved cysteine through the conserved F or W. Fields, in order: V gene, J gene, D gene, clone size, CDR3 DNA, CDR3 protein. The D gene is left open where the match is weak. A row's size may be missing; if present it is once, few, many or a size class.

>TRBV29-1|TRBJ1-2|-|-
TGCAGCGTCCCGACCGTTAAAGGGGACTATGGCTACACCTTC
CSVPTVKGDYGYTF
>TRBV18|TRBJ2-1|TRBD1|-
TGTGCCAGCTCACTGTCAGGGGGCGGTGAGCAGTTCTTC
CASSLSGGGEQFF
>TRBV3-1/TRBV3-2|TRBJ1-2|TRBD1|many
TGTGCCAGCAGCCACTCAAGGATAGGGGGCTACTATGGCTACACCTTC
CASSHSRIGGYYGYTF
>TRBV15|TRBJ2-3|TRBD1|-
TGTGCCACCAGCGACCAGGGGGAGTTCACAGATACGCAGTATTTT
CATSDQGEFTDTQYF
>TRBV5-6|TRBJ1-3|TRBD1|-
TGTGCCAGCAGTCCAGGGGGCCGGCTCGGTGGAAACACCATATATTTT
CASSPGGRLGGNTIYF
>TRBV5-1|TRBJ2-7|TRBD2|-
TGCGCCAGCAGCCCCCTAGGACTAGCGGGGGGGCCTTTAGACGAGCAGTACTTC
CASSPLGLAGGPLDEQYF
>TRBV2|TRBJ1-2|-|-
TGTGCCAGCAGTGCTCAGGTCTGGCAGCCCCAGGGTAACCCATATGGCTACACCTTC
CASSAQVWQPQGNPYGYTF
>TRBV10-3|TRBJ1-4|-|-
TGTGCCATCAGTGAAGGGGCCAATGAAAAACTGTTTTTT
CAISEGANEKLFF
>TRBV19|TRBJ2-2|TRBD1|few
TGTGCCAACACTACAGGGGGCCGCGACACCGGGGAGCTGTTTTTT
CANTTGGRDTGELFF
>TRBV11-2|TRBJ1-1|TRBD1|-
TGTGCCAGCAGTTGGGGGACAGGGAGATCTAACACTGAAGCTTTCTTT
CASSWGTGRSNTEAFF
>TRBV9|TRBJ2-7|TRBD2|-
TGTGCCAGCAGCGTTGAGACTAGCGGGGGGGCCTACGAGCAGTACTTC
CASSVETSGGAYEQYF